This record concerns one T cell receptor beta chain sequence. This clone's antigen is unknown. Per-nucleotide qualities are absent, and no much larger clonotype sits a single base away. The entry originates in a study of cytomegalovirus exposure and HLA in healthy donors (dated by TCRdb to the late 2010s). Context from the whole study: In an earlier analysis of some 610 of the donors, approximately 300 Gb of sequence data and 117 million unique TCR beta sequences from about 190 million T cells were reported. A later genetic analysis took genome-wide SNP genotypes for about three fifths of the 666 donors and used that subset as a discovery cohort. Because of strong linkage in the cohort, five DR-DQ haplotypes were treated as single units for association and clustering. To predict cytomegalovirus infection status, the study combined high-throughput TCR immunosequencing, statistical association of individual TCRs with disease status, and machine learning. Every repertoire in the discovery cohort had been generated on one and the same sequencing platform. Class I and class II HLA loci were covered by the typing at four-digit resolution. The study aimed to test whether cataloging public T cell receptors could reveal signatures of past pathogen exposure. A later analysis re-analyzed previously published TCR beta repertoires from 550 to 700 donors and added high-resolution HLA genotyping to study TCR occurrence patterns. Of the roughly 420 genotyped donors, roughly 80% were placed in the genetic ancestry cluster associated with self-reported Caucasian donors. The number of typed donors differed by locus: about 620-640 for A, B, C, DRB1 and DQB1; 522 for DQA1; approximately 610 for DPA1; and about 450 for DPB1. Donor age, sex, ethnicity and CMV serostatus were compiled alongside the repertoire data. Among some 410 genotyped donors of the cohort, an average of approximately 220,000 unique TCR beta nucleotide sequences was sequenced per donor, of which about 19% were non-productive. The study profiled the T cell repertoires of hundreds of subjects by immunosequencing and related them to cytomegalovirus serostatus. An earlier analysis of approximately 630 of the donors applied high-throughput TCR beta sequencing to assess whether each TCR beta V gene segment acted as functional or pseudogenic. In addition to the first cohort of hundreds of subjects, a separate validation cohort of 130 or so different subjects was used. About 280 gigabases of sequencing data and tens of millions of unique TCR sequences were included in an early release covering about 620 HLA-typed donors. Rather than drawing on any new phenotypic data, the later analysis identified candidate immune exposures from TCR beta sequences and the way those sequences occurred across donors. Points the paper makes about the study in general: Linkage disequilibrium might explain the correlated functional status among segregating V segments, but an unknown experimental factor could not be ruled out. Compared with equally common non-associated chains, HLA-associated TCR beta chains in a later analysis were more clonally expanded and had lower generation probabilities. In a later analysis, several top co-occurrence clusters were reported to appear linked to parvovirus B19, influenza, CMV and Epstein-Barr virus. Roughly uniform sequencing depth across donors was assumed in presence/absence analyses, although this assumption may not hold. Strong co-occurrence of HLA alleles, especially DR and DQ, made assigning TCR associations to individual alleles difficult. A further reported finding was that TCR beta sequences accurately predicted the HLA-A and HLA-B alleles for most subjects in the first cohort. Most TCR sequences were observed very rarely across donors, whereas some public TCRs were present in many individuals. Immune exposure information for the cohort was limited to CMV serostatus. Cytomegalovirus status was reported to be diagnosed by the classifier with high specificity and sensitivity in both the original and validation cohorts. At a false discovery rate of 0.05, a later analysis linked around 17,000 TCR beta sequences to specific HLA alleles. Most CMV-associated TCR beta chains appeared to be HLA-restricted in a later analysis, and the HLA associations seemed to be driven largely by CMV exposure. It was suggested by the authors that the approach could potentially be generalized to other disease states and immunological phenotypes. Three of the identified cytomegalovirus-associated TCR beta chains were confirmed in vitro to be specific for cytomegalovirus antigens. According to a later analysis, TCR association rates differed among HLA loci, with DRB1 alleles showing the most associated TCRs and HLA-C alleles showing the fewest. A total of about 150 TCR beta chains were listed by the study as associated with cytomegalovirus. The sequencing pipeline was judged likely to have produced a cluster of highly shared sequence variants as a technical artifact. This cohort had only TCR beta chains sequenced, and the lack of alpha or paired-chain data limited which features could be detected. An association between a missense DCLRE1C variant and V-gene and J-gene trimming of TCR beta chains was found in a later genetic analysis and replicated in an independent cohort. A later genetic analysis reported fewer N-insertions in productive TCRs among donors in an Asian-associated ancestry cluster than the roughly 700-donor mean. Because counts were too low, 15 or so rarely observed V segments, including chromosome 9 orphons, were excluded from the earlier analysis of around 590 of the donors. Because HLA typing was unavailable for some donors at each locus, only the typed subset was used in association tests. An earlier analysis of 450 to 750 of the donors showed that most TCR beta V segments appeared in productive rearrangements either about 87% or about 30% of the time, which broadly matched IMGT annotations.

Library prep was done by the immunoSEQ multiplex PCR assay. For the multiplex PCR, a mixture combining 60 forward primers for TCR Vbeta segments and 13 reverse primers for TCR Jbeta segments was used. The CDR3 region of rearranged TCR beta genes was amplified from genomic DNA with a multiplex PCR assay. The amplified TCR beta libraries were sequenced on the Illumina HiSeq System as 87-base-pair reads. The original pipeline was this. Across the 600 to 700 repertoires, a later analysis counted 80 million or so unique TCR beta chains, approximately 12 million of which were shared by at least two donors. Raw reads were error-corrected and collapsed into unique sequences with a nearest-neighbor algorithm that merged closely related sequences to remove PCR and sequencing errors. V, D and J gene segments were assigned by aligning CDR3 sequences to IMGT reference sequences. Each retained sequence needed at least a six-nucleotide match to both a V gene segment and a J gene segment. A rearrangement counted as productive if the CDR3 had no stop codons and remained in frame with V and J, and every other rearrangement counted as non-productive. CDR3 was defined by IMGT convention, running from the second conserved V-encoded cysteine to the conserved J-encoded phenylalanine. The earlier analysis of more than 450 of the donors excluded sequences that lacked an unambiguous match to a single V gene segment. An earlier analysis of 587 of the donors called V segments functional above 56.7% productive rearrangements and segregating when the between-donor standard deviation exceeded 5%. A statistical classification framework was built to diagnose cytomegalovirus status from the catalog of TCR beta chain sequences. In a later analysis, V and J genes were assigned by comparing TCR nucleotide sequences against IMGT/GENE-DB human TR gene sequences. Using the TCRdist pipeline, a later analysis assigned CDR3 sequences along with most-parsimonious VDJ recombination scenarios. In a later analysis, each TCR beta chain was defined by its CDR3 amino acid sequence together with its V-gene family, and reads without a unique V-gene family were excluded. To address suspected cross-contamination and a sequencing artifact, a later analysis removed roughly 640 highly shared, low-generation-probability nucleotide sequences. A later analysis calculated a clonal expansion index for each public chain from normalized within-repertoire ranks of inferred template counts. In a later analysis, generation probabilities were computed using a VDJ recombination model fitted to out-of-frame rearrangements, and the results were checked against IGoR. In a later analysis, TCR-TCR, TCR-HLA and TCR-CMV co-occurrence was scored with hypergeometric tests, and a repertoire-size bias correction was applied to TCR pairs. A later analysis estimated false discovery rates by permuting HLA or CMV assignments 20 times. In a later analysis, co-occurring TCRs were grouped with DBSCAN, and TCRdist sequence similarity was added when clustering was performed within HLA-allele-positive subsets. Repertoires with fewer than 30,000 or more than 120,000 public chains, plus five repertoires with anomalous nucleotide sharing, were excluded from co-occurrence clustering. In its TCRdb copy, this immuneACCESS table keeps in-frame sequences only and misses some clones. Where compared with another copy, unresolved V genes explain less than half of these, and the others have no known cause. The V and J calls and clone size were taken over from that table, and D and trimming were inferred from the DNA. In all, the sample holds around 83,000 clones, and 78% of those were seen once. The top ten clones comprise 4% to 5.5% of the sample.

In total, roughly 710 healthy bone marrow donors made up the cohort. At the time of sampling, all cohort members were nominally healthy, though unrecorded immune exposures were likely present. The donor was CMV seropositive and belonged to the group of some 290 seropositive cohort members. Each donor provided a peripheral blood sample, and peripheral blood mononuclear cells were used for TCR beta sequencing. The Qiagen DNeasy Blood Extraction Kit was used to extract genomic DNA from the blood cell samples. This TCR was sampled from a male donor in good health and CMV-seropositive. Sequences were obtained from PBMCs.

The bases read TGTGCCAGCAGTTTCGAGATGAGGAACTCTAACTATGGCTACACCTTC. It is translated as CASSFEMRNSNYGYTF. The chain joins TRBV27 to TRBJ1-2; no D gene can be assigned with confidence. Including the terminal cysteine and phenylalanine, the CDR3 comprises 16 residues. The kept DNA is CDR3 alone, 48 bases in frame from the first base. The germline V gene (reference sequence) sets CDR1 to MNHEY and CDR2 to SMNVEV. The germline ends are 14 bases apart after V is trimmed by 3 bases and J by 0 bases.